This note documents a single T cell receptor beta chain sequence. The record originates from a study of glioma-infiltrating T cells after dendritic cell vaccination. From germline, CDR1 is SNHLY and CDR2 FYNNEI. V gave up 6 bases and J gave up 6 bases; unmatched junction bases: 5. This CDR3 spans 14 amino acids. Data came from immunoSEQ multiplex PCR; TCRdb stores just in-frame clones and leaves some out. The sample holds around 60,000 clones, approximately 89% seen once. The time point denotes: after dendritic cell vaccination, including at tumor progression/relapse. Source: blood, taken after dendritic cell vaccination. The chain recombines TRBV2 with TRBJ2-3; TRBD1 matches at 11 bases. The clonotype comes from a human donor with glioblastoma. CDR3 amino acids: CASRKGQGADTQYF. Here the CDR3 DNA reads TGTGCCAGCAGGAAAGGACAGGGGGCGGATACGCAGTATTTT.